Detailed here is one T cell receptor beta chain. There is no known antigen for this receptor. Per-nucleotide qualities are absent, and no much larger clonotype sits a single base away. Per the germline V gene, MNHEY is the CDR1 and SVGAGI is the CDR2. Its CDR3 holds 11 amino acids, cysteine through phenylalanine. This entry keeps only the CDR3 DNA: 33 bases, framed from base 1. V loses 11 bases of germline sequence and J loses 4 bases, and the interval between the two ends is 12 bases. These data are taken from a study of T cell responses to AZD1222 COVID-19 vaccine (dated by TCRdb to the early 2020s). For context, the study as a whole: A total of 233 trial participants underwent TCR sequencing, of whom approximately 200 had received two doses of AZD1222 and approximately 25 had received two doses of the MenACWY control vaccine. Trial participants were enrolled into age subgroups of 18-55, 56-69 and 70-plus years, which contained approximately 150, 28 and 58 TCR-sequenced participants, respectively.

The CDR3 regions of human TCRbeta chains were analyzed by immunosequencing. Per the authors' processing: Repertoire TCRs were matched against a reference library of SARS-CoV-2-specific TCRs generated with the MIRA antigen-specificity platform. Breadth meant the fraction of unique TCRs that were SARS-CoV-2-associated, whereas depth meant the fraction of total T cells that were SARS-CoV-2-associated. Using the MIRA data, each spike-specific TCR was mapped to the spike region that the TCR reacts to and placed in a CD4 or CD8 class. Log10-transformed breadth and depth values were compared by one-way ANOVA with Sidak's multiple comparisons tests. Imported from immuneACCESS, the table was reduced by TCRdb to in-frame sequences with V and J called. These copies leave out some clones; in studies compared against another copy, an unresolved V gene accounts for under half, and the cause of the remainder is not known. Clonal size and the V and J genes are those of that table, whereas D and trimming came from the DNA. Recorded for this sample are 120,000 or so clones; roughly 91% of them occurred a single time. Together, the top ten hold 11% of the sample.

Read against the paper, the sample's time point label means: baseline before first vaccination. Reading the label with the study, this specimen's treatment or condition is: meningococcal conjugate vaccine given as trial control. Vaccinee samples came from UK trials COV001 and COV002, including a single-blind randomized controlled phase 2/3 trial of AZD1222 (ChAdOx1 nCoV-19) in healthy adults. Trial participant PBMC samples were collected at day 0 and day 28 after the second dose for TCRbeta chain sequencing. Broader findings and caveats from the paper: Participants were mostly white British and included more females than males, and it was suggested by the authors that clonal diversity may have been underestimated. A significant rise in spike-specific TCR breadth and depth was observed after two AZD1222 doses relative to day 0 and relative to MenACWY recipients. Because no samples from the day 14 peak response were available, repertoires could be characterized only after the peak T cell response. Conclusions about previously exposed vaccinees are limited because only five to seven AZD1222 recipients were SARS-CoV-2 seropositive at baseline. The 56-69-year group was small, and its depth increase did not reach significance, likely because of low power. Reportedly, almost half of the unique spike-specific TCRs recognized epitopes lying outside the regions that are mutated in the B.1.351 and B.1.1.7 variants. The whole spike protein was spanned by vaccine-associated CD4 TCRs, and dominant responses were seen in regions 160-218 and 743-854.

The rearranged chain carries TRBV6-5 and TRBJ2-7; perhaps TRBD2 is the D gene, with 7 bases matching. The TCR sequence derives from an adult in good health. The sample here was peripheral blood, taken on day 0 of MenACWY control vaccination. The nucleotide sequence reads as follows: TGTGCCGCGGGGGCGGAATACGAGCAGTACTTC. It translates as CAAGAEYEQYF.